Each of the 20 T cell receptor beta chains below was sequenced from the same sample in a study of regulatory T cells in long-lasting Graves disease. The TCR beta library used iRepertoire HTBI primers with Arm-PCR amplification of CDR3. TCRdb re-called the multiplex PCR reads with MiXCR, one entry per CDR3 protein. The sample lists over 200,000 distinct CDR3 sequences; 15% to 20% were seen once. Described time point: newly diagnosed GD, antithyroid drugs for less than 3 months. Making the TCR library involved RNA that had been extracted from PBMCs. These data also featured in a second study, about T cells in Graves' hyperthyroidism and ophthalmopathy.

The specimen comprised peripheral blood mononuclear cells (PBMCs), sampled at new diagnosis, from a patient treated with antithyroid drugs. All receptors derive from a woman aged 30 to 39 with Graves disease.

This clonotype occurred many times. The chain joins TRBV5-1 to TRBJ1-5; D is possibly TRBD1 (6 bases). The germline V gene has CDR1 SGHRS and CDR2 YFSETQ. V was clipped by 0 bases and J by 2 bases, with 12 bases between them. The CDR3 is 16 residues long. The CDR3 DNA reads TGCGCCAGCAGCTTGGATGGGGGCGCGGGCAATCAGCCCCAGCATTTT. Translation: CASSLDGGAGNQPQHF.

A few counts support this clonotype. The chain is built from TRBV4-1 and TRBJ1-2; no clear D. V dropped 1 base and J dropped 4 bases, with 7 bases sitting between them. Germline lookup yields CDR1 MGHRA and CDR2 YSYEKL. This CDR3 contains 13 residues. CDR3 protein: CASSQAMGYGYTF. The CDR3 coding sequence is TGCGCCAGCAGCCAAGCGATGGGCTATGGCTACACCTTC.

There are many counts of this clonotype. This chain uses TRBV7-2 with TRBJ2-7; TRBD1 agrees at 10 bases. This CDR3 is 14 amino acids long. Unmatched junction bases numbered 4, after V lost 6 bases and J lost 2 bases. Germline CDR1 and CDR2: SGHTA and FQGNSA. The CDR3 nucleotides are TGTGCCAGCAGACGGACAGGGGGGACCTACGAGCAGTACTTC. Residues: CASRRTGGTYEQYF.

This clonotype occurred a few times. The rearrangement joins TRBV6-1 to TRBJ2-4; 9 nucleotides align to TRBD2. CDR1 and CDR2 from the germline V gene are MNHNS and SASEGT. This CDR3 has 16 residues. J gave up 1 base and V 2 bases, and 3 bases lay outside the gene matches. CDR3 amino acids: CASSESLAGAKNIQYF. In DNA, the CDR3 is TGTGCCAGCAGTGAAAGTCTAGCGGGGGCCAAAAACATTCAGTACTTC.

This clonotype was counted a few times. This rearrangement joins TRBV14 to TRBJ2-7, with TRBD1 as a possible D gene (5 bases). Germline lookup yields CDR1 SGHDN and CDR2 FVKESK. CDR3 length: 15 amino acids. Trimming took off 4 bases at V and 5 bases at J, with 18 bases between the two ends. The CDR3, as DNA: TGTGCCAGCAGCCGTCTGTCAGGGCCGGCCGACGAGCAGTACTTC. Protein product: CASSRLSGPADEQYF.

As for this clonotype: A far bigger clonotype differs at one base, so this is likely a read error. The CDR3: CASSRERSEQYF. DNA of the CDR3: TGTGCCAGCAGCCGAGAGAGAAGCGAGCAGTACTTC. The chain has TRBV3-1 and TRBJ2-3; D is ambiguous. The closer fit of TRBJ2-7 to the DNA end suggests the J call may be wrong. CDR1 is LGHDT and CDR2 is YNNKEL in the germline V gene (reference sequence). The CDR3 is made up of 12 amino acids.

This clonotype occurred many times. The V gene is TRBV12-3 or TRBV12-4, the J gene TRBJ2-6; tentative D call: TRBD1 (6 bases). The CDR3 spans 15 residues. V lost 7 bases and J lost 5, with 15 bases in between. Here the CDR3 DNA reads TGTGCCAGCACCGCCGGACAGAGCCGGGCCAACGTCCTGACTTTC. Translation: CASTAGQSRANVLTF.

This clonotype was picked up a small number of times. The V gene is TRBV19, the J gene TRBJ2-7; D tentatively fits TRBD1 or TRBD2 (5 bases each). V lost 6 bases, J lost 3 bases, and 18 bases lay in between. CDR1 and CDR2 (germline): LNHDA, SQIVND (reference sequence). The CDR3 length is 15 residues. The CDR3 sequence: CASSRTSGAHYEQYF. CDR3 DNA sequence: TGTGCCAGTAGCCGGACCTCCGGGGCCCACTACGAGCAGTACTTC.

The chain is built from TRBV2 and TRBJ1-5; possible D gene TRBD1, 6 bases. CDR3 length: 14 amino acids. Germline V gives CDR1 SNHLY, CDR2 FYNNEI. Trimming removed 3 bases from V and 3 bases from J, with 9 bases in between. The DNA of the CDR3 is TGTGCCAGCAGTGAGACAGGATTCAATCAGCCCCAGCATTTT. It translates to CASSETGFNQPQHF.

This clonotype was counted many times. V and J are TRBV3-1 and TRBJ1-5, with unresolved D. There are 15 residues in the CDR3. V was pared by 1 base and J by 11 bases, with 18 bases between. CDR1 and CDR2 from the germline V gene are LGHDT and YNNKEL (reference sequence). The CDR3 nucleotides read TGTGCCAGCAGCCAAGGCGGATCTAATGGTGGAGCCCAGCATTTT. This gives the protein CASSQGGSNGGAQHF.

This clonotype was counted many times. The CDR3 spells CASSPLGESLGGYTF. The CDR3 DNA follows: TGTGCCAGCAGCCCCCTGGGGGAGTCGCTCGGTGGCTACACCTTC. The chain employs TRBV9 and TRBJ1-2; a possible D gene is TRBD1 (5 bases). Looked up from germline, CDR1 is SGDLS and CDR2 is YYNGEE. Trimming removed 4 bases at V and 7 bases at J, with 20 bases between. The length of the CDR3 is 15 residues.

Ten or more counts support this clonotype. The chain links TRBV12-3 or TRBV12-4 to TRBJ1-2; 12 nucleotides line up with TRBD1. Germline trimming cut 7 bases from V and 8 bases from J; bases unmatched to any gene: 8. The CDR3 is made up of 14 amino acids. CDR3 nucleotide sequence: TGTGCCAGCATCCCCGGGACAGGGGGCGGAGGCTACACCTTC. It is translated as CASIPGTGGGGYTF.

This clonotype was detected only once. The rearrangement uses TRBV10-1 and TRBJ1-4; possible D gene TRBD1, 6 bases. Looked up from germline, CDR1 is WNHNN and CDR2 is SYGVQD (reference sequence). The CDR3 has 14 amino acids. V lost 3 bases and J lost 7, with 12 bases in between. This CDR3 reads CASSDSGAAEKLFF. CDR3 nucleotides: TGCGCCAGCAGTGACTCAGGGGCCGCTGAAAAACTGTTTTTT.

Many counts were recorded for this clonotype. The chain uses TRBV12-3 or TRBV12-4 and TRBJ2-7, with 9 bases that match TRBD2. The CDR3 has 17 amino acids. With V trimmed by 5 bases and J by 4 bases, 15 bases remained unmatched. DNA of the CDR3: TGTGCCAGCAGTGCCGCTCGGGCTAGCGGGAACGGGTACGAGCAGTACTTC. It translates to CASSAARASGNGYEQYF.

Many counts were recorded for this clonotype. The rearrangement joins TRBV7-9 to TRBJ1-1; D not resolved. Germline values: CDR1 SEHNR, CDR2 FQNEAQ (reference sequence). CDR3 size: 14 residues. Trimming removed 2 bases from V and 5 bases from J, with 12 bases in between. CDR3 nucleotides: TGTGCCAGCAGCTTATTGGGTGGGAGTACTGAAGCTTTCTTT. Encoded protein: CASSLLGGSTEAFF.

In this sample, this clonotype turned up a few times. The chain combines TRBV2 with TRBJ1-6, with D possibly being TRBD1 (5 bases). The CDR3 consists of 13 residues. The V and J ends lost 7 bases and 7 bases respectively, with 11 bases between them. Looked up from germline, CDR1 is SNHLY and CDR2 is FYNNEI. The CDR3 coding sequence is TGTGCCAGCACGGGGCAGCTGAATTCACCCCTCCACTTT. This codes for CASTGQLNSPLHF. Combining the CDR3 with reference TRBV2 and TRBJ1-6 gives the whole variable domain EPEVTQTPSHQVTQMGQEVILRCVPISNHLYFYWYRQILGQKVEFLVSFYNNEISEKSEIFDDQFSVERPDGSNFTLKIRSTKLEDSAMYFCASTGQLNSPLHFGNGTRLTVT.

Note on this clonotype: Since a much larger clone is just one base distant, this may be a read error. The chain uses TRBV9 and TRBJ2-2, with D perhaps matching TRBD2 (5 bases). Germline V CDR1 and CDR2: SGDLS, YYNGEE. The CDR3 has 12 amino acids. CDR3 region: CASSQVSGEPFF. CDR3 in DNA: TGTGCCAGCAGCCAAGTATCCGGGGAGCCGTTTTTT.

This clonotype was detected ten times or more. V and J are TRBV5-1 and TRBJ2-5; 8 bases line up with TRBD2. CDR1 and CDR2 (germline): SGHRS, YFSETQ. V lost 4 bases, J lost 2 bases, and 7 bases stayed unmatched. The CDR3 has 15 amino acids. The CDR3 sequence: CASSPLAGSQETQYF. For the CDR3, the DNA is TGCGCCAGCAGCCCCCTAGCGGGTTCTCAAGAGACCCAGTACTTC.

The chain recombines TRBV2 with TRBJ1-4; 8 bases align to TRBD1. The V and J ends lost 8 bases and 0 bases, in that order; junction bases with no gene match: 2. The germline V gene has CDR1 SNHLY and CDR2 FYNNEI. The CDR3 spans 14 residues. CDR3 sequence (DNA): TGTGCCAGCGGACAGGGACCAACTAATGAAAAACTGTTTTTT. Its translation is CASGQGPTNEKLFF.

This clonotype occurred many times. The chain employs TRBV11-2 and TRBJ2-1, with TRBD2 identical over 10 bases. There are 15 residues in the CDR3. Germline-derived CDR1 and CDR2 are SGHAT and FQNNGV. Unmatched junction bases numbered 7, after V lost 6 bases and J lost 5 bases. The CDR3 coding sequence is TGTGCCAGCAGGTACCTAGCGGGGGTCCACAATGAGCAGTTCTTC. Its translation is CASRYLAGVHNEQFF.